Listed below are T cell receptor beta chains from one sample, sequenced in a study of T cells after somatic rescue of genetic block. Data came from immunoSEQ multiplex PCR; TCRdb stores just in-frame clones and leaves some out. Of 110,000 or so clones in the sample, about 90% were seen once. Sequenced material: peripheral blood mononuclear cells (PBMCs). These receptors originate from a woman aged 18-29 years. The CDR3 runs from the conserved cysteine through the conserved F or W. The D gene is left open where the match is weak. Some rows have no size entry. The others give once, few or many, or a class for an expanded clone.

D gene	clone size	V gene	J gene	CDR3 DNA	CDR3 protein
TRBD1	-	TRBV7-2	TRBJ1-1	TGTGCCAGCAGCCTTGGACAGGGGGTAGTAGGAACTGAAGCTTTCTTT	CASSLGQGVVGTEAFF
-	-	TRBV10-3	TRBJ2-7	TGTGCCATCAGCCGGGACTCCGCCACGGGCGAGCAGTACTTC	CAISRDSATGEQYF
TRBD1	-	TRBV19	TRBJ1-4	TGTGCCAGTAGTAGGACAGGGGACAATGAAAAACTGTTTTTT	CASSRTGDNEKLFF
TRBD2	-	TRBV6-5	TRBJ2-1	TGTGCCAGCAGTTACTCGGCAGCGGGGGGCTACAATGAGCAGTTCTTC	CASSYSAAGGYNEQFF
-	once	TRBV9	TRBJ2-7	TGTGCCAGCGCCCCCGAGGACAGCGCCTACGAGCAGTACTTC	CASAPEDSAYEQYF
-	-	TRBV5-3	TRBJ2-3	TGTGCCAGCAGGAACGGTGGGCTATACACAGATACGCAGTATTTT	CASRNGGLYTDTQYF
-	-	TRBV5-4	TRBJ2-2	TGTGCCAGCAGCTTGGTGACAACCGGGGAGCTGTTTTTT	CASSLVTTGELFF
TRBD1	-	TRBV18	TRBJ1-4	TGTGCCAGCTCACTTCGACAGGGGCAAAATGAAAAACTGTTTTTT	CASSLRQGQNEKLFF
-	-	TRBV2	TRBJ2-5	TGTGCCAGCAGTTCCCGAGAACAAGAGACCCAGTACTTC	CASSSREQETQYF
-	-	TRBV5-5	TRBJ1-6	TGTGCCAGCATCCCCCCTTCGGGTAGGGAACCCCTCCACTTT	CASIPPSGREPLHF